One and the same sample provided the 19 T cell receptor beta chains below, sequenced in a study of shared clonotypes between healthy human individuals (dated by TCRdb to the early 2020s). Library prep was done by the immunoSEQ multiplex PCR assay. Held by TCRdb, this immuneACCESS table contains in-frame sequences only and omits some clones. Under half of the omission traces to an unresolved V gene where checked; the cause of the rest is unknown. The sample yields millions of clones; about 92% were counted once. The ten largest clonotypes hold 0.39% of the sample. Sequenced material: naive CD4+ T cells from PBMCs. Reading the label with the study, this specimen's cell subset or site is: CD45RA+ positively selected. All receptors come from a man between 18 and 35 years old in good health. Some clones in this sample may be carry-over from other donors' samples.

This sequence joins TRBV9 and TRBJ2-2, with D maybe TRBD1 (5 bases). Germline assignment: CDR1 SGDLS and CDR2 YYNGEE. The CDR3 has 19 residues. V shed 0 bases and J shed 0 bases, with 18 bases lying between them. Here the CDR3 DNA reads TGTGCCAGCAGCGTAGGTCGGCCCAGGACAAGTACGAACACCGGGGAGCTGTTTTTT. Amino acids: CASSVGRPRTSTNTGELFF.

The chain employs TRBV5-1 and TRBJ1-1; the D is unclear. Germline assignment: CDR1 SGHRS and CDR2 YFSETQ. V lost 1 base to trimming and J lost 1 base, with 11 bases between them. The CDR3 contains 15 residues. The DNA of the CDR3 is TGCGCCAGCAGCTTGCTTTTGTATGGGAACACTGAAGCTTTCTTT. Translation: CASSLLLYGNTEAFF.

The chain combines TRBV29-1 with TRBJ2-4, with TRBD1 matching 8 bases. Unmatched junction bases numbered 9, after V lost 4 bases and J lost 4 bases. Per the germline V gene, CDR1 is SQVTM and CDR2 is ANQGSEA. The CDR3 contains 15 residues. CDR3 DNA: TGCAGCGTTGCGGCTTCAGGACAGGGAAAAAACATTCAGTACTTC. Protein: CSVAASGQGKNIQYF.

The rearrangement joins TRBV30 to TRBJ2-1; no reliable D call. V was cut by 7 bases and J by 0 bases, with 16 bases left in between. This CDR3 has 15 amino acids. The germline CDR1 and CDR2 sequences are GTSNPN and SVGIG (reference sequence). The CDR3 bases are TGTGCCTTGGAAAAGACGGTAAGCTCCTACAATGAGCAGTTCTTC. Translation gives CALEKTVSSYNEQFF.

V and J are TRBV28 and TRBJ1-1, with D perhaps TRBD1 (5 bases). V lost 3 bases to trimming and J lost 1 base, with 15 bases between them. CDR3 size: 16 residues. Germline CDR1 reads MDHEN; CDR2 reads SYDVKM. The CDR3 DNA reads TGTGCCAGCAGTTTCGGTCATATGAGGGGGAACACTGAAGCTTTCTTT. It translates to CASSFGHMRGNTEAFF.

The chain recombines TRBV11-2 with TRBJ2-7; unclear D gene. CDR1 is SGHAT and CDR2 is FQNNGV in the germline V gene. The CDR3 is 14 residues long. Trimming shortened V by 3 bases and J by 7 bases, and 16 bases separated the two germline ends. The CDR3 is CASSFLVSGLEQYF. The CDR3 nucleotides are TGTGCCAGCAGCTTTTTAGTGTCCGGGTTAGAGCAGTACTTC.

This clone was recorded once. V usage is TRBV9 and J usage is TRBJ2-3, with D possibly being TRBD1 (5 bases). Germline CDR1 and CDR2: SGDLS and YYNGEE. The V end was cut by 2 bases, the J end by 2 bases, with 9 bases between. The CDR3 runs 14 residues. In nucleotides, the CDR3 is TGTGCCAGCAGCGTCCGGACAATCACAGATACGCAGTATTTT. Translation: CASSVRTITDTQYF.

The genes are TRBV4-1 and TRBJ1-4; D is possibly TRBD1 (6 bases). The CDR3 has 15 residues. Germline CDR1 is MGHRA and CDR2 is YSYEKL. V lost 6 bases, J lost 0 bases, and 11 bases lay in between. CDR3 residues: CASRGGVSTNEKLFF. The CDR3, as DNA: TGCGCCAGCAGAGGGGGGGTGTCAACTAATGAAAAACTGTTTTTT.

This clone was found once. The chain uses TRBV9 and TRBJ2-7; the D is unclear. Trimming shortened V by 4 bases and J by 6 bases, and 20 bases separated the two germline ends. Germline V lookup: CDR1 SGDLS, CDR2 YYNGEE. The length of the CDR3 is 15 residues. The CDR3 sequence: CASSPFGLEPSEQYF. CDR3 sequence (DNA): TGTGCCAGCAGCCCCTTCGGGCTCGAACCCTCCGAGCAGTACTTC. The complete variable domain, with remaining parts taken from reference TRBV9 and TRBJ2-7, reads DSGVTQTPKHLITATGQRVTLRCSPRSGDLSVYWYQQSLDQGLQFLIQYYNGEERAKGNILERFSAQQFPDLHSELNLSSLELGDSALYFCASSPFGLEPSEQYFGPGTRLTVT.

Notes on this clone: The identical CDR3 is also encoded by other nucleotide sequences in the sample. The V call is TRBV11-3, the J call TRBJ2-3, with a tentative D call TRBD2 (5 bases). In germline, CDR1 is SGHNT, CDR2 YENEEA. Trimming cost V 5 bases and J 3 bases, with 12 bases left between them. The CDR3 has 14 amino acids. This chain's CDR3 is CASSPGRGTDTQYF. In DNA, the CDR3 is TGTGCCAGCAGCCCAGGCCGGGGAACAGATACGCAGTATTTT.

The chain links TRBV5-1 to TRBJ1-1; no clear D gene. The CDR3 is made up of 13 amino acids. Per germline, CDR1 SGHRS and CDR2 YFSETQ. The V and J ends lost 0 bases and 11 bases respectively, with 14 bases between them. The CDR3: CASSLEGHQGAFF. The CDR3 nucleotides are TGCGCCAGCAGCTTGGAGGGTCACCAAGGGGCTTTCTTT.

Comment on this clone: Other DNA sequences in the sample encode the same CDR3. V and J are TRBV29-1 and TRBJ1-1; perhaps TRBD1 as D (5 bases). CDR1 SQVTM and CDR2 ANQGSEA come from the germline V gene. The CDR3 extends over 13 amino acids. Between the trimmed V and J ends, which lost 6 bases and 0 bases, there was a span of 11 bases. For the CDR3, the DNA is TGCAGCGTAGCCAGGGTCTTGAACACTGAAGCTTTCTTT. This gives the protein CSVARVLNTEAFF.

V gene TRBV7-9 combines with J gene TRBJ2-3; 12 nucleotides align to TRBD2. Trimming at V came to 3 bases and at J to 6 bases, leaving 4 bases not matched to a gene. Germline assignment: CDR1 SEHNR and CDR2 FQNEAQ (reference sequence). The CDR3 sequence is 15 residues long. The CDR3 sequence is CASSLTSGSGDTQYF. In DNA form, the CDR3 reads TGTGCCAGCAGCTTGACTAGCGGGAGTGGTGATACGCAGTATTTT.

This clone was found once. The CDR3 DNA reads TGTGCCAGCAGCCAATTGGACGAGCAGTACTTC. Encoded protein: CASSQLDEQYF. The chain is built from TRBV4-2 and TRBJ2-7; D is uncertain. V was shortened by 2 bases and J by 5 bases, with 4 bases between the two germline ends. The CDR3 extends over 11 amino acids. Germline values: CDR1 LGHNA, CDR2 YNFKEQ.

Note on this clone: The same CDR3 also results from other DNA sequences found in this sample. The chain joins TRBV29-1 to TRBJ1-5; D unresolved. The length of the CDR3 is 12 residues. CDR1 SQVTM and CDR2 ANQGSEA come from the germline V gene. The ends were cut back, 6 bases at V and 1 base at J, with 7 bases in the middle. The CDR3 reads CSVAGSNQPQHF. In DNA, the CDR3 is TGCAGCGTGGCCGGGAGCAATCAGCCCCAGCATTTT. Using reference TRBV29-1 and TRBJ1-5 for the parts outside the CDR3, the full variable domain is SAVISQKPSRDICQRGTSLTIQCQVDSQVTMMFWYRQQPGQSLTLIATANQGSEATYESGFVIDKFPISRPNLTFSTLTVSNMSPEDSSIYLCSVAGSNQPQHFGDGTRLSIL.

The chain links TRBV25-1 to TRBJ2-7; 9 nucleotides align to TRBD1. The CDR3 loop spans 14 amino acids. The germline V gene has CDR1 MGHDK and CDR2 SYGVNS. Trimming cost V 8 bases and J 0 bases; bases outside gene matches: 5. In DNA form, the CDR3 reads TGTGCCAGCGGAGGACAGGGGATCTCCTACGAGCAGTACTTC. Protein sequence: CASGGQGISYEQYF.

The genes are TRBV29-1 and TRBJ1-3, with D unclear. Trimming cost V 5 bases and J 2 bases, with 7 bases left between them. CDR1 SQVTM and CDR2 ANQGSEA come from the germline V gene. The CDR3 has 12 amino acids. CDR3 nucleotides: TGCAGCGTTTCCAGTGCTGGAAACACCATATATTTT. This encodes CSVSSAGNTIYF.

This chain joins TRBV7-2 and TRBJ1-1, with 7 nucleotides matching TRBD1. J was trimmed by 4 bases and V by 7 bases; bases with no gene match: 9. The CDR3 is 14 amino acids. Per germline, CDR1 SGHTA and CDR2 FQGNSA. The CDR3 DNA sequence: TGTGCCAGCAAGCGCCAGGGGGTGGGCACTGAAGCTTTCTTT. Protein sequence: CASKRQGVGTEAFF.

The chain links TRBV7-8 to TRBJ1-2, with D uncertain. The germline V gene has CDR1 SGHVS and CDR2 FQNEAQ. The CDR3 covers 13 residues. V was cut by 5 bases and J by 3 bases, with 10 bases left in between. The CDR3 loop is CASSQGSYYGYTF. In DNA, the CDR3 is TGTGCCAGCAGCCAAGGGAGCTACTATGGCTACACCTTC. The whole variable domain, filled in from reference TRBV7-8 and TRBJ1-2, reads GAGVSQSPRYKVAKRGQDVALRCDPISGHVSLFWYQQALGQGPEFLTYFQNEAQLDKSGLPSDRFFAERPEGSVSTLKIQRTQQEDSAVYLCASSQGSYYGYTFGSGTRLTVV.